The source of this T cell receptor (beta chain) is a study of prognosis after radiotherapy for stage I lung cancer. General study points: Patients with metastases reportedly showed TRBV and TRBJ gene usage that differed from patients without metastases.

By two-round multiplex PCR, the TCR beta CDR3 was amplified from genomic DNA. Gene-specific primers for each TRBV and TRBJ gene drove first-round PCR. TCRdb reprocessed the multiplex PCR reads with MiXCR, giving one entry per CDR3 protein. The data contain about 59,000 distinct CDR3 sequences, more than 25% of them seen just once; the ten biggest clones take up 6% to 9%. With respect to this clonotype: Antigen: not known. The junction differs from germline at one of its ends, possibly a read error.

Blood draws of 5.5 to 7.5 milliliters of peripheral blood occurred at each of two time points. The germline gives CDR1 MNHEY, CDR2 SVGEGT. The CDR3 is 13 residues long. Sequencing used PBMCs, obtained before or after stereotactic body radiation therapy (not recorded which). The rearrangement links TRBV6-2 or TRBV6-3 to TRBJ1-1; D call uncertain. This TCR was recovered from a donor over 45 with non-small cell lung cancer. CDR3: CASRRNINTEAFF. The CDR3, as DNA: TGTGCAAGCAGACGAAATATAAACACTGAAGCTTTCTTT.